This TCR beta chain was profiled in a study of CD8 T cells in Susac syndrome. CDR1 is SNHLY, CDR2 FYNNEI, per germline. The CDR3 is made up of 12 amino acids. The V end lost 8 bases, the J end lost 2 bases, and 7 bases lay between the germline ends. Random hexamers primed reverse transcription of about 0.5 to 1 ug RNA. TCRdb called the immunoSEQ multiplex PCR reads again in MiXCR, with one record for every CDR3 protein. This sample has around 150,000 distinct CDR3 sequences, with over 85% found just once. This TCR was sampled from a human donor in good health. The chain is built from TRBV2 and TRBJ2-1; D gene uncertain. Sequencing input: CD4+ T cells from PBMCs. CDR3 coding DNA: TGTGCCAGCGAAAGGACCTACAATGAGCAGTTCTTC. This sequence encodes CASERTYNEQFF.